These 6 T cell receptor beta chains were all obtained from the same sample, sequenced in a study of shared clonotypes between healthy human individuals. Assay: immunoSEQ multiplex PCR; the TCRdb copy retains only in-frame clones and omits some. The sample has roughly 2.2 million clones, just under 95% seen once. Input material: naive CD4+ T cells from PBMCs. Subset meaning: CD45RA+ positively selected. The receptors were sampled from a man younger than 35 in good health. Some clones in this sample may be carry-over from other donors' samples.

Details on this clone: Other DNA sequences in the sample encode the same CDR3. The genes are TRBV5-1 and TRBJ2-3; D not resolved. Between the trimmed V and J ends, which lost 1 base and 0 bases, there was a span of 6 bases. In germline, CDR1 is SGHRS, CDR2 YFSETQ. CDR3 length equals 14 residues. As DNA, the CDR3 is TGCGCCAGCAGCTTGAATCCTAGCACAGATACGCAGTATTTT. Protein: CASSLNPSTDTQYF. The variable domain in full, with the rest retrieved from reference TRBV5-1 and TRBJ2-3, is KAGVTQTPRYLIKTRGQQVTLSCSPISGHRSVSWYQQTPGQGLQFLFEYFSETQRNKGNFPGRFSGRQFSNSRSEMNVSTLELGDSALYLCASSLNPSTDTQYFGPGTRLTVL.

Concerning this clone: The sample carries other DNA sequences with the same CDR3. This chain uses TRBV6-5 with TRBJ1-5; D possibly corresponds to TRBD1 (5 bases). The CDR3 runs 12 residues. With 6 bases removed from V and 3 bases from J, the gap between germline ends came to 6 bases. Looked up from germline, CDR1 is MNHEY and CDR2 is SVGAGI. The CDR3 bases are TGTGCCAGCAGAGGGACCAATCAGCCCCAGCATTTT. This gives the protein CASRGTNQPQHF.

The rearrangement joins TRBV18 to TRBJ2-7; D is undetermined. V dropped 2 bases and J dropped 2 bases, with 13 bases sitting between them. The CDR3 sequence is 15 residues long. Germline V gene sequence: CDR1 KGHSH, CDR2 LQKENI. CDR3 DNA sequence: TGTGCCAGCTCACCAGGGTTCGCGAGCACCTACGAGCAGTACTTC. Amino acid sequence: CASSPGFASTYEQYF.

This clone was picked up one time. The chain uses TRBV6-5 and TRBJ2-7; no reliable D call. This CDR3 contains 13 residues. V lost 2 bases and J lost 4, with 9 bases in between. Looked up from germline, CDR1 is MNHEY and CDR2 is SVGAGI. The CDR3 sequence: CASSYRVLYEQYF. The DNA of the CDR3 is TGTGCCAGCAGTTACAGGGTTCTATACGAGCAGTACTTC.

In DNA form, the CDR3 reads TGTGCCAGTAACGATGTAAGGAGCTCCTACAATGAGCAGTTCTTC. Protein: CASNDVRSSYNEQFF. This chain links TRBV19 with TRBJ2-1; no firm D call. From germline, CDR1 is LNHDA and CDR2 SQIVND (reference sequence). Trimming pared 7 bases from V and 0 bases from J, leaving 13 bases between. CDR3 length: 15 residues.

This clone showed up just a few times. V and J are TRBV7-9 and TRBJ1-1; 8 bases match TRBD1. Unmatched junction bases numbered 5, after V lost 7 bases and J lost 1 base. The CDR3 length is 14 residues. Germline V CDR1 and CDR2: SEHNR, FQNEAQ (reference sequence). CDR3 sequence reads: CASTRTGTNTEAFF. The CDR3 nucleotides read TGTGCCAGCACCCGGACAGGGACGAACACTGAAGCTTTCTTT.